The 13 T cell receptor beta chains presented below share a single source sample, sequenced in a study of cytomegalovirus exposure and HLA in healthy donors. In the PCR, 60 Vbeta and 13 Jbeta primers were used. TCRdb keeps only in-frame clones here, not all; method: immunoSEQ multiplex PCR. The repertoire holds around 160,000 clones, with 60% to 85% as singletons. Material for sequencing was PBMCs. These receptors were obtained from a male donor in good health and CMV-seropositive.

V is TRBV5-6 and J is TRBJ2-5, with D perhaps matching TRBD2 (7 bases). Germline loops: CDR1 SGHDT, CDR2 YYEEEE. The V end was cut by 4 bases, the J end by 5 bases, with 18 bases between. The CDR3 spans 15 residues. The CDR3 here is CASSPLRGPRETQYF. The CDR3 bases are TGTGCCAGCAGCCCTCTGCGGGGGCCCCGGGAGACCCAGTACTTC.

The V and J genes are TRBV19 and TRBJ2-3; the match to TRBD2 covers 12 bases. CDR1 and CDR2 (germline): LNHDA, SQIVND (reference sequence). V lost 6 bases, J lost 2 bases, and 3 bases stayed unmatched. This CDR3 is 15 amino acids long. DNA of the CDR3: TGTGCCAGTAGGAGGACTAGCGGGGTCACAGATACGCAGTATTTT. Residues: CASRRTSGVTDTQYF.

The CDR3 reads CASSLGQGGHNEQFF. In DNA form, the CDR3 reads TGCGCCAGCAGCTTGGGGCAGGGGGGACACAATGAGCAGTTCTTC. The gene calls are TRBV5-1 and TRBJ2-1, with a weak D call TRBD1 (7 bases). Between the trimmed V and J ends, which lost 0 bases and 5 bases, there was a span of 12 bases. This CDR3 spans 15 amino acids. Germline loops: CDR1 SGHRS, CDR2 YFSETQ.

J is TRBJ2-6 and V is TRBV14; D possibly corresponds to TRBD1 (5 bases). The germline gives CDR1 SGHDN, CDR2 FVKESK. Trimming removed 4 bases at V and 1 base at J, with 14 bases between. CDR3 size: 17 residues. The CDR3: CASSRGHRLSGANVLTF. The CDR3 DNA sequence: TGTGCCAGCAGCCGTGGACACCGATTATCTGGGGCCAACGTCCTGACTTTC.

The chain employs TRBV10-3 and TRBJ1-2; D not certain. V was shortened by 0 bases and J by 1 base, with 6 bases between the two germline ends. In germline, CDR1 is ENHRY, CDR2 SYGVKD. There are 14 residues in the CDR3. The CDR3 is CAISESGSNYGYTF. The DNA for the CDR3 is TGTGCCATCAGTGAGTCCGGGAGTAACTATGGCTACACCTTC.

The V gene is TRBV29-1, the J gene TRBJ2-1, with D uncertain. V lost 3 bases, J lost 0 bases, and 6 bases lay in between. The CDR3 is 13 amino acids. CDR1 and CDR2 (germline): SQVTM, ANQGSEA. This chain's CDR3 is CSVDSGSYNEQFF. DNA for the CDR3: TGCAGCGTTGACTCGGGCTCCTACAATGAGCAGTTCTTC.

The CDR3 protein is CASSLALRRGGPNEQFF. The CDR3 DNA reads TGTGCCAGCAGCTTAGCGCTAAGGCGGGGGGGCCCAAATGAGCAGTTCTTC. The V call is TRBV7-2, the J call TRBJ2-1, with 9 bases lining up with TRBD2. The V gene's germline CDR1 is SGHTA and CDR2 FQGNSA. The CDR3 is 17 amino acids. Trimming cost V 0 bases and J 7 bases; bases outside gene matches: 10.

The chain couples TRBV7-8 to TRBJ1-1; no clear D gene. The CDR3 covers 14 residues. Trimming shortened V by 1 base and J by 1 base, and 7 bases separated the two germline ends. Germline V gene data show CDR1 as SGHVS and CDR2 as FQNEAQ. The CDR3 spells CASSLVGRNTEAFF. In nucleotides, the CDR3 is TGTGCCAGCAGCTTAGTGGGCAGGAACACTGAAGCTTTCTTT.

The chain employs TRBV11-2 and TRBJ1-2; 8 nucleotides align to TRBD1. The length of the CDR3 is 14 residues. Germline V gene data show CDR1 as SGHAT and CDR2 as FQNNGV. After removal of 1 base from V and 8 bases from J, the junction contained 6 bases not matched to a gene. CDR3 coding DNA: TGTGCCAGCAGCTTAGGCAGGGGGCGAGAAGGCTACACCTTC. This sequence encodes CASSLGRGREGYTF.

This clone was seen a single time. The CDR3 DNA sequence: TGTGCCAGCAGCGTAGGGGTAGCGGGGGGGCAAGATACGCAGTATTTT. As protein: CASSVGVAGGQDTQYF. The chain combines TRBV9 with TRBJ2-3, with 11 bases aligning to TRBD2. Germline V gene lookup returns CDR1 SGDLS and CDR2 YYNGEE. CDR3 length equals 16 residues. J was trimmed by 5 bases and V by 0 bases; bases with no gene match: 5.

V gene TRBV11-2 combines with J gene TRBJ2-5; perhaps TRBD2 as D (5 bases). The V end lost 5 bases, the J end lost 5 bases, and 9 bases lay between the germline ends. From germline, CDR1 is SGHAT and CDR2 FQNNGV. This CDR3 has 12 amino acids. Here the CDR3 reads CASSPRGETQYF. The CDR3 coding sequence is TGTGCCAGCAGCCCCCGAGGGGAGACCCAGTACTTC.

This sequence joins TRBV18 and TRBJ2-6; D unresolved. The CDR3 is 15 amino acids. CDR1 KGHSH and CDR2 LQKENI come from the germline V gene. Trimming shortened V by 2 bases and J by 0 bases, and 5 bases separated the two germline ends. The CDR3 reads CASSPMYSGANVLTF. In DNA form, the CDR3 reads TGTGCCAGCTCACCAATGTACTCTGGGGCCAACGTCCTGACTTTC.

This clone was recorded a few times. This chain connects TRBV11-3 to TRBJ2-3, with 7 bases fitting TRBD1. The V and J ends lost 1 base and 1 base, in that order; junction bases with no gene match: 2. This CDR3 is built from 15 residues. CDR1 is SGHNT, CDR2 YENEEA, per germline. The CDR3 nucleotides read TGTGCCAGCAGCTTAGTCACAGGGGGCACAGATACGCAGTATTTT. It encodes CASSLVTGGTDTQYF.